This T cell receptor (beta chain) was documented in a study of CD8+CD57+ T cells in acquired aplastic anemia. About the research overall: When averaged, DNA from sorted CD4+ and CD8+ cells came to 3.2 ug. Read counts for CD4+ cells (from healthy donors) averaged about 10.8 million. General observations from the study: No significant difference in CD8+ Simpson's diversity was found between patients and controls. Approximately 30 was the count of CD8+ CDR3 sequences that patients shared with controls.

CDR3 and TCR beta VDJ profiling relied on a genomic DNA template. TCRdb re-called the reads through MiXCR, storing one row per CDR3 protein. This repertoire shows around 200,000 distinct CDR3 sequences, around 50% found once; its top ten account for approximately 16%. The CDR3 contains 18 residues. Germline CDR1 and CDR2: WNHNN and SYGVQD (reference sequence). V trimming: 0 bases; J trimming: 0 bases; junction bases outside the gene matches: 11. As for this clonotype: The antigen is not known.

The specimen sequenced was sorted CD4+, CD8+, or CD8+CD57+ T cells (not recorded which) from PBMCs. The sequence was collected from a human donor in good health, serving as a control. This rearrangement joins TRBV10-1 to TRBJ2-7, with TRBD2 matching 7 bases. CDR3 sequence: CASSESTETLADSYEQYF. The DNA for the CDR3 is TGCGCCAGCAGTGAGTCGACGGAAACCCTAGCGGACTCCTACGAGCAGTACTTC.